The entry below describes one TCR beta chain. As yet, its antigen is unknown. This sample was taken from a study of cytomegalovirus exposure and HLA in healthy donors. The wider study: The 120 or so validation repertoires used a platform that matched the one used for the approximately 670 first-cohort repertoires, as a later analysis reported. Study results and limitations: According to the study, roughly 160 TCR beta chains were cytomegalovirus-associated. It was confirmed in vitro that three of the CMV-associated chains were specific for CMV antigens. Many donors carried some public TCRs, although rarity characterized most TCR sequences.

The CDR3 covers 13 residues. V shed 3 bases and J shed 9 bases, with 9 bases lying between them. Per germline, CDR1 KGHSH and CDR2 LQKENI. Profiling relied on immunoSEQ multiplex PCR, and the TCRdb table lists in-frame clones only, not all of them. The table has under 200,000 clones, about 96% seen once; the top ten hold approximately 0.97%. This sequence joins TRBV18 and TRBJ1-6; D is uncertain. This clonotype originated in a woman in her late teens or twenties in good health and CMV-seronegative. What was sequenced was PBMCs. DNA for the CDR3: TGTGCCAGCTCACCTGCGCGAGTTTCACCCCTCCACTTT. Translation: CASSPARVSPLHF.